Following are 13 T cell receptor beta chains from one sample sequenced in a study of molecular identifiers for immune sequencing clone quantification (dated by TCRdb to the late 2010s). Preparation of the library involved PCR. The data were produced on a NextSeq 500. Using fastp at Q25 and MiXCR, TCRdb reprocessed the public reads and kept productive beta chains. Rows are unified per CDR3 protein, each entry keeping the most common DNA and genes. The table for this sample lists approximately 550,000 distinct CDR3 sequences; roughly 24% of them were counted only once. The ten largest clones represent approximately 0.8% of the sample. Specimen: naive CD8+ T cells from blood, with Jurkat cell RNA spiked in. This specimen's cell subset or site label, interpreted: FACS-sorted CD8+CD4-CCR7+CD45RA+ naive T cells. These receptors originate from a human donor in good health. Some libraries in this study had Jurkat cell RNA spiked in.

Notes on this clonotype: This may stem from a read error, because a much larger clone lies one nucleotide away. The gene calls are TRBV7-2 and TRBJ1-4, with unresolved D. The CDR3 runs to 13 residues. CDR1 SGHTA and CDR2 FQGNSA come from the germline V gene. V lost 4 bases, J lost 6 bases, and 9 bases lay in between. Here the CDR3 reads CASSSPPDEKLFF. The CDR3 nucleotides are TGTGCCAGCAGCTCCCCGCCTGATGAAAAACTGTTTTTT.

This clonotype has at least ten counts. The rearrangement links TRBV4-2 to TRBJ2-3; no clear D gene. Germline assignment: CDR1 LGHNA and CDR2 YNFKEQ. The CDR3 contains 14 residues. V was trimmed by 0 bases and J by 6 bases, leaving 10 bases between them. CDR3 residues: CASSQDLGPDTQYF. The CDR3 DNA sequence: TGTGCCAGCAGCCAAGATCTAGGACCGGATACGCAGTATTTT.

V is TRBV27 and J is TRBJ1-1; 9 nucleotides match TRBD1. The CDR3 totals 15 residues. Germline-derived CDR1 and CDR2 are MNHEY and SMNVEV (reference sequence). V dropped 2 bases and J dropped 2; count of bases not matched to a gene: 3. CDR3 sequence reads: CASSLATGGNTEAFF. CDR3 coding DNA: TGTGCCAGCAGTTTAGCTACAGGGGGCAACACTGAAGCTTTCTTT.

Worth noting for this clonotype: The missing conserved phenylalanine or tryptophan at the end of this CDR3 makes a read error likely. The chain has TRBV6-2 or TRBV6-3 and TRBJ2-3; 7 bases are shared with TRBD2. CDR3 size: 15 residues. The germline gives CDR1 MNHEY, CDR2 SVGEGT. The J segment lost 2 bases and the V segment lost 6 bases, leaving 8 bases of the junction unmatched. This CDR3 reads CASRTGLSFTDTQYS. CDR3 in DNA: TGTGCCAGCAGAACGGGACTATCTTTCACAGATACGCAGTATTCT.

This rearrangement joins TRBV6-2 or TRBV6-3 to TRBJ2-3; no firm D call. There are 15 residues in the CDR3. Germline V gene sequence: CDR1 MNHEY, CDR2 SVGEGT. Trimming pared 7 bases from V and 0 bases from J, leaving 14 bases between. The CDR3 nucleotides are TGTGCCAGCAAAGCCCCTCGCGTAAGCACAGATACGCAGTATTTT. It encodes CASKAPRVSTDTQYF.

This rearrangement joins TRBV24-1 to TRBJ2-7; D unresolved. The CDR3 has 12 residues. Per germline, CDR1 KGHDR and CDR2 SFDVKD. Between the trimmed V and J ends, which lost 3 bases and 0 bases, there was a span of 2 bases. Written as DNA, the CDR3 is TGTGCCACCAGTGATCCCTCCTACGAGCAGTACTTC. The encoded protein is CATSDPSYEQYF.

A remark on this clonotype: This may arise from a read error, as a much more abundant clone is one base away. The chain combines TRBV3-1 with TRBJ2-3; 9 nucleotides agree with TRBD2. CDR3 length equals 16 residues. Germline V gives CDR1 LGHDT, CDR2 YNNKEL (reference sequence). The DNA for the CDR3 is TGTGCCAGCGGCCAAATGACTAGCGGATACACAGATACGCAGTATTTT. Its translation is CASGQMTSGYTDTQYF.

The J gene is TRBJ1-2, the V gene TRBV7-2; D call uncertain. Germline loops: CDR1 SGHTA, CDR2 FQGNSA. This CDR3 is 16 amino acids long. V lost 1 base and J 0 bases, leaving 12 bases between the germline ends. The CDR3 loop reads CASSLEGRGANYGYTF. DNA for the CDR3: TGTGCCAGCAGCTTAGAAGGACGCGGAGCTAACTATGGCTACACCTTC.

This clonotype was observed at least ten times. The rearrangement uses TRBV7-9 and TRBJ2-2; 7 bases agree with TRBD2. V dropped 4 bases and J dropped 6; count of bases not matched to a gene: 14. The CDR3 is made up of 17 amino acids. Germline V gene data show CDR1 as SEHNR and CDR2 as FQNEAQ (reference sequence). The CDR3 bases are TGTGCCAGCAGCTCATCCGCGGGGGAGAGTTACGCCGGGGAGCTGTTTTTT. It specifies CASSSSAGESYAGELFF.

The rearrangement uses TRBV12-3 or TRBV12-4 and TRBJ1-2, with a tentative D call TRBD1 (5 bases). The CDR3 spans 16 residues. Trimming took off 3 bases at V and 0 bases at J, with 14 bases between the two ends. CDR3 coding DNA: TGTGCCAGCAGTTTGGGCCCCGGGACTGCTAACTATGGCTACACCTTC. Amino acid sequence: CASSLGPGTANYGYTF.

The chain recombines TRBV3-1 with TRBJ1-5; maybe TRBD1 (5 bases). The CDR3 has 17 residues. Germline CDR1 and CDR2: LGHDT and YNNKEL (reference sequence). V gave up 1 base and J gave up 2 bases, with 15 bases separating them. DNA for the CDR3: TGTGCCAGCAGCCAAGGAGGAGTCCAGGGAGGCAATCAGCCCCAGCATTTT. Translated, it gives CASSQGGVQGGNQPQHF.

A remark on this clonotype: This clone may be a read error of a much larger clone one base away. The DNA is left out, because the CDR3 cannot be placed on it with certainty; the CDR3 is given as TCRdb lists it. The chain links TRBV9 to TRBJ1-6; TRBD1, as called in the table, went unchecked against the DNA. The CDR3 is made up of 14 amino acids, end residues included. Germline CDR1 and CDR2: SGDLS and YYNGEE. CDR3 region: CASSVGHGNSPLQF.

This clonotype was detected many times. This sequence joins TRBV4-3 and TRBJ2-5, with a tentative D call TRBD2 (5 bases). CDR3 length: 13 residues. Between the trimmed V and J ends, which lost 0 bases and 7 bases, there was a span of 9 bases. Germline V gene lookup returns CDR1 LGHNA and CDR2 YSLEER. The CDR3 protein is CASSQDEGWTQYF. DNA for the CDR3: TGCGCCAGCAGCCAAGATGAGGGATGGACCCAGTACTTC.